The TCR beta chain described here comes from a study of blood T cells in healthy people across ages (dated by TCRdb to the mid-2010s). Background on the whole study: Template switching captured roughly one uniquely barcoded TCR beta cDNA molecule per two T cells in model experiments. Age-related changes in TCR beta repertoire diversity were measured in the study by deep sequencing normalized with unique cDNA molecular identifiers. Four age groups were formed from the donors: young (average 16 years), middle-aged (around 37), aged (roughly 59) and long-lived (about 80). Donors of different ages were randomly distributed across sequencing lanes to avoid experimental bias. Using the same blood draw, the study looked at two additional independent replicas of 1 million unique cDNA reads for two donors, one aged 18 to 29 and the other aged 80 or older.

As regards this clonotype: No cognate antigen has been identified for it. One base away there is no much larger clone; base qualities are not given.

Beyond this particular receptor, the publication reports: Because the CMV infection status of the donors was unknown, age-related changes in expanded clonotypes may potentially have been confounded. Bulk unsorted PBMC profiling prevented conclusive comparison of naive and antigen-experienced compartments. Estimates of total diversity based on one million sequenced T cells were considered lower bounds and underestimates. A strong correlation was found between observed TCR beta diversity and the percentage of naive T cells measured by flow cytometry. Compared with the aged group, more naive CD4+ T cells, fewer expanded clones and increased TCR diversity were shown by the long-lived group, suggesting age selection. Observed TCR beta diversity per million T cells fell roughly linearly with age, and a significant reduction was already apparent by age around 39.

The 39 donors, aged about 6 to 90 years, were systemically healthy Caucasian individuals from Russia. Roughly 9.5 milliliters of peripheral blood were drawn from each donor into EDTA-treated Vacutainer tubes. Ficoll-Paque density-gradient centrifugation was used to isolate PBMCs, with at least 6 million per sample. Total RNA, at least 5 micrograms per sample, was extracted from PBMCs with Trizol reagent. For every donor, an aliquot of PBMCs went through flow cytometry to measure the percentages of naive CD45RAhigh/CD27high T cells. The CDR3 runs 19 amino acids, cysteine and phenylalanine included. Here the CDR3 DNA is all that survives: 57 bases in frame from base 1. Reading the germline V gene gives CDR1 SGHTA and CDR2 FQGNSA. Trimming removed 4 bases from V and 1 base from J; the gene matches leave 14 bases unexplained. The library was prepared using 5' RACE. Sequencing relied on an Illumina HiSeq 2500. A second PCR of 7 to 11 cycles was run with a J-beta primer mix and a sample-barcoded 5' primer. Each TCR beta cDNA molecule received a unique molecular identifier from a template-switch 5' adaptor carrying 12 random nucleotides. Each sample yielded at least 2.5 million CDR3-containing paired-end reads. First-strand cDNA synthesis was performed from all RNA using the Mint cDNA synthesis kit, with priming by a TRBC-specific oligonucleotide. Following uracil-DNA glycosylase treatment, a first 18-cycle PCR with universal primers M1SS and BC2_uni_R was performed on all cDNA. The published analysis was carried out like this. Each sample was normalized by randomly selecting 1 million high-quality reads, each carrying a distinct molecular identifier. Reads sharing molecular identifiers were discarded rather than binned into consensus sequences. MiTCR, run with a Q25 quality threshold and the strictest error-elimination algorithm, handled CDR3 identification, clonotype clustering and error correction. A nonparametric unseen species model with Euler transformation was used to estimate lower-bound total TCR beta diversity. TCRdb reprocessed the public reads (quality trimming at Q25 with fastp, clone calling with MiXCR) and kept in-frame beta chains. When rows share a CDR3 protein, they turn into one entry using the most common DNA and genes. These V and J calls originate from TCRdb's pipeline instead of the authors' own analysis. The sample table contains 650,000 to 900,000 distinct CDR3 sequences; only one count was recorded for approximately 67% of them. Roughly 25% of the sample is taken by the ten largest.

This TCR came from a man under 40 in good health. The rearrangement combines TRBV7-2 with TRBJ2-5; TRBD1 agrees with 11 junctional bases. Sequencing used blood. The CDR3 protein sequence reads: CASSSTYRPGQGVQETQYF. The nucleotides are TGTGCCAGCAGCTCCACATACCGCCCGGGACAGGGGGTCCAAGAGACCCAGTACTTC.